This entry lists 3 T cell receptor beta chains sequenced from one sample in a study of blood T cell repertoires in COVID-19. Measured with immunoSEQ multiplex PCR; TCRdb has only the in-frame clones, and not every one. In the table there are roughly 230,000 clones, about four fifths of which are singletons. The sample was peripheral blood. The receptors here all came from a man aged 50 or older with active or convalescent COVID-19.

J is TRBJ1-6 and V is TRBV19, with 9 bases identical to TRBD1. Germline V CDR1 and CDR2: LNHDA, SQIVND (reference sequence). This CDR3 has 14 residues. V trimming: 5 bases; J trimming: 9 bases; junction bases outside the gene matches: 5. In nucleotides, the CDR3 is TGTGCCAGTAGTCTGACAGGGGGAGGTTCACCCCTCCACTTT. Protein sequence: CASSLTGGGSPLHF.

The chain joins TRBV5-1 to TRBJ2-7, with 7 bases aligning to TRBD1. The V gene's germline CDR1 is SGHRS and CDR2 YFSETQ. Unmatched junction bases numbered 4, after V lost 0 bases and J lost 4 bases. This CDR3 contains 14 residues. CDR3 in DNA: TGCGCCAGCAGCTTGGACAGGGGATCTTACGAGCAGTACTTC. This encodes CASSLDRGSYEQYF.

The chain couples TRBV28 to TRBJ1-1; 7 bases agree with TRBD1. In germline, CDR1 is MDHEN, CDR2 SYDVKM. The CDR3 consists of 15 residues. The V and J ends lost 5 bases and 0 bases, in that order; junction bases with no gene match: 6. The chain's CDR3 is CASSHGDRVNTEAFF. The CDR3 nucleotides are TGTGCCAGCAGTCATGGTGACAGGGTGAACACTGAAGCTTTCTTT.